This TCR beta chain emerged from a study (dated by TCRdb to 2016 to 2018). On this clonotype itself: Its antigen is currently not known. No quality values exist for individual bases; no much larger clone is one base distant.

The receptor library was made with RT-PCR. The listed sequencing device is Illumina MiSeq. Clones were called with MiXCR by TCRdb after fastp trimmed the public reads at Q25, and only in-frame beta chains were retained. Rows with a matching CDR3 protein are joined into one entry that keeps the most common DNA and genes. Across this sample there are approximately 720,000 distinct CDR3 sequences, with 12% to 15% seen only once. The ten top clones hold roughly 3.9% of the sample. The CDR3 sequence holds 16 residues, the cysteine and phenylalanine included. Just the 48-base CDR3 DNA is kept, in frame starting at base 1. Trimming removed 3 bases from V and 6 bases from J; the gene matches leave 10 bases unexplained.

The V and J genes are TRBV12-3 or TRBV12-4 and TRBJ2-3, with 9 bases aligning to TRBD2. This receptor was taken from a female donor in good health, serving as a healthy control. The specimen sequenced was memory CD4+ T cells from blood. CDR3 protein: CASSFGLTSGGDTQYF. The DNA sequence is TGTGCCAGCAGTTTTGGGTTGACTAGCGGTGGGGATACGCAGTATTTT.